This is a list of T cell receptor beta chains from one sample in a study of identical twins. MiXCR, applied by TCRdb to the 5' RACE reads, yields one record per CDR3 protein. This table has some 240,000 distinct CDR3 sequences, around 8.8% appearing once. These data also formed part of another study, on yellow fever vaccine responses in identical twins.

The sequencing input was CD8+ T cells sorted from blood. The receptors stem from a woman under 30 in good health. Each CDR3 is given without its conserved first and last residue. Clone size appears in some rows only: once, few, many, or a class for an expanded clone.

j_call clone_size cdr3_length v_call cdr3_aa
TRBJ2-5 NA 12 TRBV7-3 ASSLDGNQETQY
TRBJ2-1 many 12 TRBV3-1 ASSLRTGGNEQF
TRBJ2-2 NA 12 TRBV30 AWSVGSLAGELF
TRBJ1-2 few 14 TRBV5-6 ASSFRTGGAKYGYT
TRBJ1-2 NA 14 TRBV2 ASSELGGVDTYGYT
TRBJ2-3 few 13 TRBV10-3 AISPRGIAVDTQY
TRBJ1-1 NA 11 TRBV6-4 ASSDSNGAEAF
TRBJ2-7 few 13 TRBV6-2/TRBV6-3 ASSSLQGVSYEQY
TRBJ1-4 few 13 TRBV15 ATSEDRKLNEKLF
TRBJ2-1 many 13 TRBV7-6 ASSLLQSSYNEQF
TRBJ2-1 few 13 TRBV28 ASSLSGALNNEQF
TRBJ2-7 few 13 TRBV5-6 ASSLASRQGNEQY
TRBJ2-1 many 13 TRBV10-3 AISEPAVSYNEQF
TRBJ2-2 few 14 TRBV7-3 ASSPFGSGGTGELF
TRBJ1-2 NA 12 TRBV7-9 ASSLGPGTYGYT
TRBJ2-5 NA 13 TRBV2 ASSEVVGDKETQY
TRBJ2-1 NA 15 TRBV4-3 ASSQDTAEPSYNEQF
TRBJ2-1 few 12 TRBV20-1 SAITGTSFNEQF
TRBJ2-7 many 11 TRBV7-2 ASSLAGRSEQY
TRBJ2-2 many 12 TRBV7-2 ASSPRHPTGELF
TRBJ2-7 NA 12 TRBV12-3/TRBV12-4 ASRPGTLLREQY
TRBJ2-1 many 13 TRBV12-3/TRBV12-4 ASSLAVSSYNEQF
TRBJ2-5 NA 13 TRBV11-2 ASTLSWGSGETQY
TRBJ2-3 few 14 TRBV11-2 ASSPNRLGFTDTQY
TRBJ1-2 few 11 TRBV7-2 ASSFREAYGYT
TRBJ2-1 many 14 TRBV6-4 ASSDNDRSSYNEQF
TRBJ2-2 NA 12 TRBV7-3 ASSSGGATGELF
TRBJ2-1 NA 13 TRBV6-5 ASSYSLAGGNEQF
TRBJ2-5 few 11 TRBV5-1 ASRPWTLETQY
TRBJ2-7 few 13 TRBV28 ASRVGGSSSYEQY
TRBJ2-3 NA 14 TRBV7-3 ASSPLAGGTGDTQY
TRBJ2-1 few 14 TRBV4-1 ASSQSSEREVDEQF